What follows are 23 T cell receptor beta chains derived from one specimen sequenced in a study of T cell responses to AZD1222 COVID-19 vaccine. This table comes from immunoSEQ multiplex PCR, and its TCRdb copy is limited to in-frame clones, with some not included. This sample has 90,000 to 130,000 clones, with 85% to 90% found just once. The sample was peripheral blood, taken on day 0 of AZD1222 vaccination. All receptors derive from an adult in good health.

V usage is TRBV28 and J usage is TRBJ2-1; TRBD2 matches 10 bases. The CDR3 has 19 residues. Trimming removed 7 bases from V and 5 bases from J; junction bases left unmatched: 20. Germline values: CDR1 MDHEN, CDR2 SYDVKM. The CDR3 sequence: CASIKIGLAVRGRDNEQFF. DNA for the CDR3: TGTGCCAGCATTAAGATCGGACTAGCGGTACGGGGTCGTGACAATGAGCAGTTCTTC.

This clone was counted a few times. The CDR3 sequence is CASSDRLQGTEAFF. The CDR3 coding sequence is TGTGCCAGCAGCGACAGATTACAGGGCACTGAAGCTTTCTTT. The rearrangement joins TRBV5-4 to TRBJ1-1; weak D call: TRBD1 (6 bases). Germline CDR1 and CDR2: SGHNT and YYREEE (reference sequence). V was trimmed by 4 bases and J by 4 bases, leaving 14 bases between them. The length of the CDR3 is 14 residues.

This rearrangement joins TRBV5-6 to TRBJ1-5; a weak D match, TRBD1 (6 bases). The CDR3 is 16 amino acids. Per the germline V gene, CDR1 is SGHDT and CDR2 is YYEEEE. V gave up 5 bases and J gave up 1 base, with 16 bases separating them. The CDR3 sequence is CASSSLGGLSNQPQHF. The CDR3 DNA reads as TGTGCCAGCAGTTCATTAGGGGGGCTGAGCAATCAGCCCCAGCATTTT.

The genes are TRBV6-1 and TRBJ2-3; D gene unclear. V was trimmed by 3 bases and J by 0 bases, leaving 13 bases between them. The CDR3 covers 16 residues. CDR1 and CDR2 from the germline V gene are MNHNS and SASEGT. This CDR3 reads CASSDLAASSTDTQYF. The CDR3 DNA reads as TGTGCCAGCAGTGATCTGGCAGCGTCTAGCACAGATACGCAGTATTTT.

V usage is TRBV18 and J usage is TRBJ1-3; D remains ambiguous. Germline lookup yields CDR1 KGHSH and CDR2 LQKENI. The CDR3 consists of 16 residues. Trimming removed 4 bases at V and 1 base at J, with 14 bases between. For the CDR3, the DNA is TGTGCCAGCTCACTCTCCCAAGGAGGATCTGGAAACACCATATATTTT. The encoded protein is CASSLSQGGSGNTIYF.

The chain joins TRBV7-2 to TRBJ1-5; TRBD1 is a possible D gene (5 bases). The CDR3 spans 14 residues. Per the germline V gene, CDR1 is SGHTA and CDR2 is FQGNSA. V lost 3 bases and J 4 bases, leaving 10 bases between the germline ends. CDR3 coding DNA: TGTGCCAGCAGCTTGACAGACCAGAATCAGCCCCAGCATTTT. It is translated as CASSLTDQNQPQHF.

This chain joins TRBV12-3 or TRBV12-4 and TRBJ2-7; 9 bases agree with TRBD1. V shed 5 bases and J 6 bases; nucleotides not matched to a gene: 5. The CDR3 spans 13 residues. The CDR3 is CASSKTGGGEQYF. The CDR3 coding sequence is TGTGCCAGCAGTAAAACAGGGGGCGGCGAGCAGTACTTC.

The rearrangement uses TRBV7-7 and TRBJ2-5; a weak D match, TRBD2 (6 bases). This CDR3 has 13 amino acids. CDR1 and CDR2 (germline): SSHAT, FNYEAQ (reference sequence). V lost 1 base and J 4 bases, leaving 7 bases between the germline ends. The CDR3 here is CASSLGGGETQYF. The CDR3 DNA reads as TGTGCCAGCAGCTTAGGGGGAGGAGAGACCCAGTACTTC.

V is TRBV7-9 and J is TRBJ2-1; the D is unclear. Trimming pared 1 base from V and 1 base from J, leaving 11 bases between. The CDR3 extends over 16 amino acids. Germline V gene lookup returns CDR1 SEHNR and CDR2 FQNEAQ (reference sequence). This CDR3 reads CASSLGLGLSYNEQFF. The DNA for the CDR3 is TGTGCCAGCAGCTTAGGGTTGGGGTTATCCTACAATGAGCAGTTCTTC.

This clone was observed a handful of times. The chain recombines TRBV19 with TRBJ1-3, with a possible D match to TRBD1 (5 bases). The CDR3 is 16 amino acids. Trimming removed 2 bases from V and 0 bases from J, with 11 bases in between. Germline V lookup: CDR1 LNHDA, CDR2 SQIVND (reference sequence). The CDR3 DNA is TGTGCCAGTAGTATACCAGGGCAGAGCTCTGGAAACACCATATATTTT. This codes for CASSIPGQSSGNTIYF.

The chain links TRBV30 to TRBJ1-5, with D perhaps TRBD1 (5 bases). Germline loops: CDR1 GTSNPN, CDR2 SVGIG (reference sequence). V dropped 3 bases and J dropped 2 bases, with 17 bases sitting between them. The CDR3 length is 16 residues. Here the CDR3 reads CAWRGGTRAGNQPQHF. The DNA for the CDR3 is TGTGCCTGGAGGGGCGGGACCCGGGCGGGCAATCAGCCCCAGCATTTT.

This clone showed up just once. The genes are TRBV3-1 (or the pseudogene TRBV3-2) and TRBJ1-2; possibly TRBD1 for D (6 bases). The CDR3 totals 16 residues. Per the germline V gene, CDR1 is LGHDT and CDR2 is YNNKEL (reference sequence). V was shortened by 6 bases and J by 7 bases, with 24 bases between the two germline ends. The CDR3 DNA reads TGTGCCAGCAGTAACAATGGGGGGGGCTTCTCTGGTGGCTACACCTTC. Translated: CASSNNGGGFSGGYTF.

V gene TRBV2 combines with J gene TRBJ1-1; 7 bases map to TRBD1. The CDR3 has 14 amino acids. Germline CDR1 and CDR2: SNHLY and FYNNEI. The J segment lost 3 bases and the V segment lost 8 bases, leaving 9 bases of the junction unmatched. In DNA form, the CDR3 reads TGTGCCAGCGACCCGACAGGGCGTTACACTGAAGCTTTCTTT. It yields the protein CASDPTGRYTEAFF.

This chain joins TRBV5-5 and TRBJ1-2; D remains unclear. This CDR3 contains 15 residues. CDR1 is SGHKS and CDR2 is YYEKEE in the germline V gene (reference sequence). The V end was cut by 0 bases, the J end by 2 bases, with 11 bases between. CDR3 DNA: TGTGCCAGCAGCTTGGGTCCTCTACAAAACTATGGCTACACCTTC. Encoded protein: CASSLGPLQNYGYTF.

The chain is built from TRBV7-7 and TRBJ2-2, with D possibly matching TRBD1 (6 bases). The CDR3 is 13 residues long. The V gene lost 5 bases and the J gene lost 5 bases, with 9 bases spanning the gap. The V gene's germline CDR1 is SSHAT and CDR2 FNYEAQ (reference sequence). Written as DNA, the CDR3 is TGTGCCAGCAGCCCAGGGGATACCGGGGAGCTGTTTTTT. It yields the protein CASSPGDTGELFF.

The V and J genes are TRBV30 and TRBJ2-7, with 13 positions matching TRBD2. J gave up 2 bases and V 7 bases, and 2 bases lay outside the gene matches. This CDR3 is 13 amino acids long. CDR1 is GTSNPN and CDR2 is SVGIG in the germline V gene (reference sequence). CDR3 sequence: CALGLAGTYEQYF. For the CDR3, the DNA is TGTGCCTTGGGACTAGCGGGGACCTACGAGCAGTACTTC.

The chain combines TRBV28 with TRBJ1-5; D is unresolved. V lost 3 bases to trimming and J lost 2 bases, with 8 bases between them. Germline CDR1 is MDHEN and CDR2 is SYDVKM. This CDR3 is 14 amino acids long. CDR3 region: CASSLPVGNQPQHF. The CDR3 DNA is TGTGCCAGCAGTTTGCCAGTGGGCAATCAGCCCCAGCATTTT.

V and J are TRBV5-4 and TRBJ1-1, with 7 nucleotides matching TRBD1. CDR3 length: 13 residues. Germline CDR1 SGHNT, CDR2 YYREEE (reference sequence). Trimming cost V 4 bases and J 5 bases; bases outside gene matches: 5. This CDR3 reads CASSRDSRTEAFF. Here the CDR3 DNA reads TGTGCCAGCAGCCGGGACAGTAGAACTGAAGCTTTCTTT.

In its sample, this clone was seen once. This chain uses TRBV5-4 with TRBJ1-2; possibly TRBD1 for D (6 bases). There are 13 residues in the CDR3. CDR1 and CDR2 (germline): SGHNT, YYREEE (reference sequence). V lost 5 bases, J lost 8 bases, and 16 bases lay in between. The DNA for the CDR3 is TGTGCCAGCAGTCTGTGGGGGCTGGAGGGCTACACCTTC. Its translation is CASSLWGLEGYTF. The whole variable domain, remainder taken from reference TRBV5-4 and TRBJ1-2, is ETGVTQSPTHLIKTRGQQVTLRCSSQSGHNTVSWYQQALGQGPQFIFQYYREEENGRGNFPPRFSGLQFPNYSSELNVNALELDDSALYLCASSLWGLEGYTFGSGTRLTVV.

About this clone itself: Germline and junction disagree at one end, which may indicate a read error. V gene TRBV11-2 combines with J gene TRBJ2-6, with 8 nucleotides matching TRBD1. The CDR3 extends over 15 amino acids. Per germline, CDR1 SGHAT and CDR2 FQNNGV. CDR3: CASSVDRGGANVLTF. Written as DNA, the CDR3 is TGTGCCAGCAGCGTAGACAGGGGTGGGGCCAACGTCCTGACTTTC. The whole variable domain, filled in from reference TRBV11-2 and TRBJ2-6, reads EAGVAQSPRYKIIEKRQSVAFWCNPISGHATLYWYQQILGQGPKLLIQFQNNGVVDDSQLPKDRFSAERLKGVDSTLKIQPAKLEDSAVYLCASSVDRGGANVLTFGAGSRLTVL.

The chain joins TRBV20-1 to TRBJ1-2; D is possibly TRBD1 (5 bases). Germline V gene data show CDR1 as DFQATT and CDR2 as SNEGSKA (reference sequence). Trimming removed 3 bases at V and 8 bases at J, with 13 bases between. The CDR3 extends over 12 amino acids. CDR3 region: CSASSGGEGYTF. Written as DNA, the CDR3 is TGCAGTGCTAGTTCCGGGGGAGAGGGCTACACCTTC.

The chain links TRBV5-1 to TRBJ2-6; maybe TRBD1 (6 bases). CDR3 length: 16 residues. V lost 1 base and J 1 base, leaving 9 bases between the germline ends. CDR1 and CDR2 (germline): SGHRS, YFSETQ. CDR3 amino acids: CASSLPQGSGANVLTF. The CDR3 region has the DNA TGCGCCAGCAGCTTGCCGCAGGGGTCTGGGGCCAACGTCCTGACTTTC.

The count of this clone is one. The rearrangement links TRBV19 to TRBJ1-1; weak D call: TRBD1 (6 bases). Per the germline V gene, CDR1 is LNHDA and CDR2 is SQIVND (reference sequence). V gave up 1 base and J gave up 1 base, with 10 bases separating them. The CDR3 sequence is 15 residues long. The DNA for the CDR3 is TGTGCCAGTAGTATAGGACGGGGGGCGAACACTGAAGCTTTCTTT. Residues: CASSIGRGANTEAFF.